This T cell receptor beta chain was sequenced during a study of blood T cell repertoires in COVID-19. Study background: The origin of the acute and convalescent COVID-19 samples was the United States, Italy and Spain. Nucleic acid was either cDNA or gDNA, and it came from T cells, B-cell-depleted T cells, or PBMCs.

Original analysis: Estimation of nucleated cell counts relied on the amplification of reference gene primers. Clones were sequenced by immunoSEQ multiplex PCR, and TCRdb holds only the in-frame ones, with some missing. The V and J calls and clone size are taken from that table; D and trimming were inferred from the DNA. This repertoire shows 60,000 or so clones, around 89% found once; its top ten account for 1.6%. The CDR3 runs to 14 residues. The germline V and J ends were trimmed by 2 bases and 3 bases, with 12 bases remaining between them. The germline V gene encodes CDR1 SGHDT and CDR2 YYEEEE. V usage is TRBV5-6 and J usage is TRBJ2-7; D remains ambiguous. Sequenced input: peripheral blood. The receptor was derived from a man aged 55 to 69 with acute or convalescent COVID-19. In DNA, the CDR3 is TGTGCCAGCAGCTTCCCTGACACCTACTACGAGCAGTACTTC. As protein: CASSFPDTYYEQYF.